Included here is one T cell receptor (beta chain) sequence, with context. Its antigen remains unknown. This sample is part of a study of memory CD4+ T cells and cytomegalovirus serostatus. Study-level findings and limits: The CMV-associated TCR signature appears largely within the CD4+ memory repertoire.

Repertoires were generated with immunoSEQ multiplex PCR, while TCRdb's copy carries only in-frame clones and drops some. The sample comprises tens of thousands of clones, about 79% of which are singletons, and approximately 1% rests with the top ten. Single viable CD3+CD4+CD8-CD45RO+ cells were sorted as the memory CD4+ T cells. CD4+ T cells were isolated by positive magnetic selection. There are 14 residues in the CDR3. The germline gives CDR1 MNHEY, CDR2 SVGAGI. V was trimmed by 2 bases and J by 7 bases, leaving 14 bases between them. The V gene is TRBV6-5, the J gene TRBJ1-2, with D possibly being TRBD1 (6 bases). This TCR was sampled from an adult in good health and CMV-seronegative. The sequencing sample was made of memory CD4+ T cells from blood. The DNA for the CDR3 is TGTGCCAGCAGTTACGTGGGGGGCTCGTTTGGCTACACCTTC. The encoded protein is CASSYVGGSFGYTF.